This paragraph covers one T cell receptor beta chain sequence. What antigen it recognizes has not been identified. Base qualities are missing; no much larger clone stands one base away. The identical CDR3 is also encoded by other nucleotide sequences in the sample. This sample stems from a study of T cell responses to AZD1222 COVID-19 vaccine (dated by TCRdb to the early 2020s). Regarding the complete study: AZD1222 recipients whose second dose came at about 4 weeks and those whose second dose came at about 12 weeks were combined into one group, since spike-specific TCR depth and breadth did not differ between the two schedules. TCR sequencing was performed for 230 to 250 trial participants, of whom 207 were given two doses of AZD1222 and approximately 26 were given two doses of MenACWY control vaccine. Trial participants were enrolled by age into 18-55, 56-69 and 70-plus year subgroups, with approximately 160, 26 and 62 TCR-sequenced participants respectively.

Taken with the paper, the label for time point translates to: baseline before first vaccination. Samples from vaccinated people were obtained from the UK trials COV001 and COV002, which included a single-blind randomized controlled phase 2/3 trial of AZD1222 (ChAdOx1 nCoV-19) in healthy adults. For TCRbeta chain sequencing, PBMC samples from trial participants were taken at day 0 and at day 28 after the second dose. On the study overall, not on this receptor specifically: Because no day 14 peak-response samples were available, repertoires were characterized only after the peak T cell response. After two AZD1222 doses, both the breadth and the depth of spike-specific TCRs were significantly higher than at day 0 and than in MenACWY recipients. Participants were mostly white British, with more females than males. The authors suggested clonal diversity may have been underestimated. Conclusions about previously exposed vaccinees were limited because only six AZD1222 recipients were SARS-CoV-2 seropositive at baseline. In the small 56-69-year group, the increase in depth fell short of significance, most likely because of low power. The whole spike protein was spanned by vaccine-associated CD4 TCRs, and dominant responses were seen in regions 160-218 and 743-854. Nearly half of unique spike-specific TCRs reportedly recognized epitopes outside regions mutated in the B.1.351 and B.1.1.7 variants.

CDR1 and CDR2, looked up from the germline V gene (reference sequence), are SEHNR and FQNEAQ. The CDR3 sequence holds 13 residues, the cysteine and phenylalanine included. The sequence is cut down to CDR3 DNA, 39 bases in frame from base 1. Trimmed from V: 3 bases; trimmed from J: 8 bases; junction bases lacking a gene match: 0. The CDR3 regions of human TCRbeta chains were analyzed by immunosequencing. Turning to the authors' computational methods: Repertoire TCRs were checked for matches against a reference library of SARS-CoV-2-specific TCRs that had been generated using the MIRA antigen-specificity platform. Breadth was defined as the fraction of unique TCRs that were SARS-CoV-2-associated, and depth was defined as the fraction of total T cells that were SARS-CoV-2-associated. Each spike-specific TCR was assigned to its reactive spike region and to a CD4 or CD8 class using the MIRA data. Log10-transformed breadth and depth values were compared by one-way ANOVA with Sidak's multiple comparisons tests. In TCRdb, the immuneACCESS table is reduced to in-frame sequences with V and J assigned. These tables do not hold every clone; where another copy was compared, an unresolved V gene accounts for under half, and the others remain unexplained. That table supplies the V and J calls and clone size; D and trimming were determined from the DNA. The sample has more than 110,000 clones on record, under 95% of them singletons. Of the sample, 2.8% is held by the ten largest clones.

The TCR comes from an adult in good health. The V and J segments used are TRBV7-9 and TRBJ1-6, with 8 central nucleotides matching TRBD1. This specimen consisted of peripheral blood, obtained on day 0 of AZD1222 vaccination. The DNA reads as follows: TGTGCCAGCAGCTTGACAGGGGATTCACCCCTCCACTTT. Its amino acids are CASSLTGDSPLHF.